The entry that follows covers one T cell receptor beta chain sequence. Methods used by the authors: For nucleated cells, counts were estimated from reference gene primer amplification. Only in-frame clones appear in the TCRdb table, and some are missing; sequencing was by immunoSEQ multiplex PCR. V, J and clone size are those of that table, while D and trimming were read from the DNA. The sample holds fewer than 15,000 clones, around 90% seen once. The CDR3 length is 14 residues. In germline, CDR1 is SNHLY, CDR2 FYNNEI. V was clipped by 4 bases and J by 5 bases; unmatched bases: 5. The record originates from a study of blood T cell repertoires in COVID-19. Study overall: The United States, Italy and Spain supplied acute and convalescent COVID-19 samples. The cDNA or gDNA used as material had been derived from T cells, B-cell-depleted T cells, or PBMCs.

The clonotype was recovered from a woman aged 65 to 85 with active COVID-19. The sample was peripheral blood. V and J are TRBV2 and TRBJ2-5; 9 nucleotides line up with TRBD1. The chain's CDR3 is CASSVDRGGETQYF. Here the CDR3 DNA reads TGTGCCAGCAGTGTGGACAGGGGTGGGGAGACCCAGTACTTC. Based on the CDR3 plus reference TRBV2 and TRBJ2-5, the full variable domain is EPEVTQTPSHQVTQMGQEVILRCVPISNHLYFYWYRQILGQKVEFLVSFYNNEISEKSEIFDDQFSVERPDGSNFTLKIRSTKLEDSAMYFCASSVDRGGETQYFGPGTRLLVL.